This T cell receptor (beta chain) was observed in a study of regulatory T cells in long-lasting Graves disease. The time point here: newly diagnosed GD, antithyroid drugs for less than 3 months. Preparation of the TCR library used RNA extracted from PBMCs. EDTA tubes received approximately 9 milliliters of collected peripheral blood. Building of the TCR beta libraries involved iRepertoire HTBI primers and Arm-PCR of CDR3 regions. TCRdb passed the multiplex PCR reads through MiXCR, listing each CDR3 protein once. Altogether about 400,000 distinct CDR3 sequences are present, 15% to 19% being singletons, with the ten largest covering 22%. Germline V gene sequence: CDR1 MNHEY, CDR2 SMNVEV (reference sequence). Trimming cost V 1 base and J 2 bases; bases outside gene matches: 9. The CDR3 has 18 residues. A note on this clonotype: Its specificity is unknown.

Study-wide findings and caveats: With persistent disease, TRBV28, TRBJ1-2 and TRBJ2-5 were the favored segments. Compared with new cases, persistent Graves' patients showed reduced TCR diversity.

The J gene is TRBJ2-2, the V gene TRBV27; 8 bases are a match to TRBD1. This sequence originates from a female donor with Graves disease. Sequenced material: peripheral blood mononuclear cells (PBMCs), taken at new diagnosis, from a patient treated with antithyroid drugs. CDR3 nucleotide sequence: TGTGCCAGCAGTTTATTCCTTCCAGGGGGCAAAAACACCGGGGAGCTGTTTTTT. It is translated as CASSLFLPGGKNTGELFF.